The 13 T cell receptor beta chains below were found in one sample sequenced in a study of cytomegalovirus exposure and HLA in healthy donors. 60 Vbeta and 13 Jbeta primers were used in PCR. Generated by immunoSEQ multiplex PCR, the TCRdb table keeps only in-frame clones and is missing some. The table has fewer than 150,000 clones, under 80% seen once. The material sequenced was PBMCs. The receptors were sampled from a woman between 50 and 59 years old in good health and CMV-seropositive.

Comment on this clone: One junction end disagrees with the germline gene, perhaps due to a read error. The chain joins TRBV18 to TRBJ2-7, with D uncertain. CDR1 and CDR2 from the germline V gene are KGHSH and LQKENI. This CDR3 contains 13 residues. CDR3 in DNA: TGTGCCAGCTCACCGATACAGTCCTACGGGCAGTACTTC. It specifies CASSPIQSYGQYF.

The V and J genes are TRBV5-8 and TRBJ1-2, with 12 nucleotides matching TRBD1. The CDR3 length is 16 residues. Germline assignment: CDR1 SGHTS and CDR2 YDEGEE. V lost 0 bases, J lost 5 bases, and 5 bases stayed unmatched. The CDR3 here is CASSLVGTGGSYGYTF. CDR3 DNA: TGTGCCAGCAGCTTGGTCGGGACAGGGGGCTCTTATGGCTACACCTTC.

The chain recombines TRBV10-3 with TRBJ2-2; 8 bases fit TRBD1. Looked up from germline, CDR1 is ENHRY and CDR2 is SYGVKD. There are 18 residues in the CDR3. V was pared by 3 bases and J by 2 bases, with 11 bases of the junction left unmatched. In DNA, the CDR3 is TGTGCCATCAGTGACCAGGGACAGGCCAAAAGAAACACCGGGGAGCTGTTTTTT. Translation gives CAISDQGQAKRNTGELFF.

The gene calls are TRBV7-9 and TRBJ2-3; 8 bases agree with TRBD1. The trim removed 1 base at V and 4 bases at J, leaving 7 bases unmatched. The CDR3 has 16 amino acids. Germline lookup yields CDR1 SEHNR and CDR2 FQNEAQ (reference sequence). CDR3 amino acids: CASSLGDRGPPDTQYF. The CDR3 nucleotides read TGTGCCAGCAGCTTAGGAGACAGGGGCCCCCCAGATACGCAGTATTTT.

The chain employs TRBV7-2 and TRBJ1-3; D possibly corresponds to TRBD1 (5 bases). V was trimmed by 5 bases and J by 0 bases, leaving 17 bases between them. CDR3 length: 17 amino acids. Looked up from germline, CDR1 is SGHTA and CDR2 is FQGNSA. The CDR3 region is CASSPRGGRASGNTIYF. CDR3 DNA: TGTGCCAGCAGCCCTAGGGGAGGTCGCGCCTCTGGAAACACCATATATTTT.

The chain employs TRBV7-2 and TRBJ2-7; 7 nucleotides align to TRBD1. Germline V gives CDR1 SGHTA, CDR2 FQGNSA. Unmatched junction bases numbered 2, after V lost 1 base and J lost 2 bases. The CDR3 totals 14 residues. The CDR3 is CASSLGDRPYEQYF. CDR3 DNA: TGTGCCAGCAGCTTAGGGGACAGACCCTACGAGCAGTACTTC.

The chain links TRBV7-7 to TRBJ2-2; 7 positions match TRBD1. Germline CDR1 reads SSHAT; CDR2 reads FNYEAQ (reference sequence). The CDR3 contains 15 residues. Losses at the gene ends were 5 bases for V and 3 bases for J; bases not matched to a gene: 6. This chain's CDR3 is CASSPTGKHTGELFF. The CDR3 nucleotides read TGTGCCAGCAGCCCGACAGGGAAGCACACCGGGGAGCTGTTTTTT.

The chain couples TRBV2 to TRBJ2-7; 11 bases are shared with TRBD2. The V gene end was trimmed by 4 bases and the J gene end by 5 bases; junction bases not matched to a gene: 7. This CDR3 has 15 amino acids. In germline, CDR1 is SNHLY, CDR2 FYNNEI. The CDR3 bases are TGTGCCAGCAGTGGCCGTAGCGGGAGGGGCGACGAGCAGTACTTC. It specifies CASSGRSGRGDEQYF.

V gene TRBV29-1 combines with J gene TRBJ1-2; 7 nucleotides line up with TRBD1. CDR1 is SQVTM, CDR2 ANQGSEA, per germline. V gave up 6 bases and J gave up 2 bases; unmatched junction bases: 3. CDR3 size: 12 residues. The CDR3 DNA follows: TGCAGCGTAGGGACAGCCAACTATGGCTACACCTTC. Amino acids: CSVGTANYGYTF.

CDR3 coding DNA: TGTGCCAGTAGTATAGTGGCAACGGGAGGGCCGACCGGGGAGCTGTTTTTT. Protein sequence: CASSIVATGGPTGELFF. J is TRBJ2-2 and V is TRBV19, with TRBD2 identical over 8 bases. CDR1 and CDR2 (germline): LNHDA, SQIVND (reference sequence). This CDR3 has 17 amino acids. V lost 1 base and J lost 5; bases outside the gene matches: 9.

V usage is TRBV7-2 and J usage is TRBJ1-1; 7 bases match TRBD1. The CDR3 has 14 residues. Germline trimming cut 0 bases from V and 9 bases from J; bases unmatched to any gene: 7. CDR1 and CDR2 (germline): SGHTA, FQGNSA. CDR3 sequence (DNA): TGTGCCAGCAGCTTAGCAGAAGGGGGCGGGAAAGCTTTCTTT. As protein: CASSLAEGGGKAFF.

The V and J genes are TRBV10-3 and TRBJ2-1; the D is unclear. With 3 bases removed from V and 6 bases from J, the gap between germline ends came to 6 bases. CDR1 ENHRY and CDR2 SYGVKD come from the germline V gene. This CDR3 contains 12 residues. The CDR3 DNA reads as TGTGCCATCAGTGACTATACCAATGAGCAGTTCTTC. This translates into CAISDYTNEQFF.

The rearrangement uses TRBV10-3 and TRBJ2-1; D ambiguous. V was cut by 4 bases and J by 0 bases, with 13 bases left in between. This CDR3 region has 16 residues. The germline gives CDR1 ENHRY, CDR2 SYGVKD. CDR3 protein: CAISVVAPSSYNEQFF. In nucleotides, the CDR3 is TGTGCCATCAGTGTAGTAGCCCCAAGCTCCTACAATGAGCAGTTCTTC.